The 28 T cell receptor beta chains below all came from one sample that was sequenced in a study of blood T cell repertoires in COVID-19. Using immunoSEQ multiplex PCR, the repertoire was profiled, and TCRdb retains in-frame clones only, with some absent. This table holds 200,000 to 250,000 clones, around four fifths found once. The specimen was PBMCs or T cells enriched from blood (not recorded which). The receptors originated from a woman in her 50s who had been exposed to COVID-19.

The chain combines TRBV6-1 with TRBJ2-7; TRBD2 aligns across 9 bases. Germline values: CDR1 MNHNS, CDR2 SASEGT. Unmatched junction bases numbered 7, after V lost 2 bases and J lost 2 bases. The CDR3 is 16 amino acids. CDR3 DNA sequence: TGTGCCAGCAGTGAATCCCGCGGGGGGGTTACCTACGAGCAGTACTTC. Its protein is CASSESRGGVTYEQYF.

This rearrangement joins TRBV27 to TRBJ2-7; 12 nucleotides match TRBD2. Germline V gene data show CDR1 as MNHEY and CDR2 as SMNVEV (reference sequence). Trimming cost V 2 bases and J 7 bases; bases outside gene matches: 3. The CDR3 is 14 residues long. CDR3 bases: TGTGCCAGCAGTTTACTAGCGGGGGGGCGGGAGCAGTACTTC. Protein: CASSLLAGGREQYF.

This rearrangement joins TRBV15 to TRBJ2-3; 12 bases line up with TRBD2. The CDR3 has 15 amino acids. J was trimmed by 0 bases and V by 6 bases; bases with no gene match: 1. Germline V gives CDR1 LNHNV, CDR2 YYDKDF (reference sequence). The DNA of the CDR3 is TGTGCCACCAGGCTAGCGGGGGGGAGCACAGATACGCAGTATTTT. Protein: CATRLAGGSTDTQYF. The full variable domain, completed using reference TRBV15 and TRBJ2-3, is DAMVIQNPRYQVTQFGKPVTLSCSQTLNHNVMYWYQQKSSQAPKLLFHYYDKDFNNEADTPDNFQSRRPNTSFCFLDIRSPGLGDTAMYLCATRLAGGSTDTQYFGPGTRLTVL.

V usage is TRBV5-8 and J usage is TRBJ1-1; a possible D gene is TRBD1 (6 bases). The V end was cut by 7 bases, the J end by 8 bases, with 24 bases between. CDR3 length: 15 amino acids. Germline CDR1 is SGHTS and CDR2 is YDEGEE. The CDR3 nucleotides are TGTGCCAGCGCCCCCAGGGGTCTCTCGCCTTTAGAAGCTTTCTTT. It codes for CASAPRGLSPLEAFF.

The chain recombines TRBV20-1 with TRBJ1-2; D is unclear. Trimming took 3 bases from V and 5 from J, leaving 10 bases between them. This CDR3 has 12 amino acids. Germline V gene lookup returns CDR1 DFQATT and CDR2 SNEGSKA (reference sequence). CDR3 DNA: TGCAGTGCTAGTTCACAGATATATGGCTACACCTTC. The encoded protein is CSASSQIYGYTF.

This clone has only one observation. The genes are TRBV5-1 and TRBJ1-1; D ambiguous. The CDR3 has 14 residues. Trimming pared 0 bases from V and 11 bases from J, leaving 17 bases between. Germline CDR1 and CDR2: SGHRS and YFSETQ. CDR3 region: CASSLGGLGVQAFF. Here the CDR3 DNA reads TGCGCCAGCAGCTTGGGAGGTCTCGGGGTTCAGGCTTTCTTT. Complete variable domain (other parts from reference TRBV5-1 and TRBJ1-1): KAGVTQTPRYLIKTRGQQVTLSCSPISGHRSVSWYQQTPGQGLQFLFEYFSETQRNKGNFPGRFSGRQFSNSRSEMNVSTLELGDSALYLCASSLGGLGVQAFFGQGTRLTVV.

The rearrangement uses TRBV6-5 and TRBJ2-2; 7 bases match TRBD1. Germline CDR1 is MNHEY and CDR2 is SVGAGI. V lost 6 bases to trimming and J lost 2 bases; unmatched junction nucleotides: 6. The CDR3 consists of 15 residues. In DNA form, the CDR3 reads TGTGCCAGCAGGCGGACAGGCCCCAACACCGGGGAGCTGTTTTTT. It translates to CASRRTGPNTGELFF.

The chain joins TRBV5-5 to TRBJ1-5, with 9 bases aligning to TRBD1. J gave up 6 bases and V 4 bases, and 8 bases lay outside the gene matches. The CDR3 has 15 amino acids. The germline V gene has CDR1 SGHKS and CDR2 YYEKEE (reference sequence). The CDR3, as DNA: TGTGCCAGCAGCCCGGGGACAGGGACGAGTCAGCCCCAGCATTTT. It yields the protein CASSPGTGTSQPQHF.

This clone has only one observation. The chain uses TRBV9 and TRBJ2-3; D gene ambiguous. The CDR3 is 13 residues long. Germline V gene sequence: CDR1 SGDLS, CDR2 YYNGEE. Trimming pared 0 bases from V and 6 bases from J, leaving 8 bases between. The CDR3 sequence is CASSVGTPDTQYF. The CDR3, as DNA: TGTGCCAGCAGCGTAGGAACACCGGATACGCAGTATTTT.

The V and J genes are TRBV2 and TRBJ1-2, with 7 positions matching TRBD1. Germline CDR1 SNHLY, CDR2 FYNNEI. With V trimmed by 8 bases and J by 0 bases, 6 bases remained unmatched. This CDR3 has 14 residues. CDR3 region: CASGIDRANYGYTF. CDR3 coding DNA: TGTGCCAGCGGAATCGACAGGGCTAACTATGGCTACACCTTC. The full variable domain, completed using reference TRBV2 and TRBJ1-2, is EPEVTQTPSHQVTQMGQEVILRCVPISNHLYFYWYRQILGQKVEFLVSFYNNEISEKSEIFDDQFSVERPDGSNFTLKIRSTKLEDSAMYFCASGIDRANYGYTFGSGTRLTVV.

This clone was counted a single time. Different DNA sequences within this sample yield the same CDR3. The rearrangement joins TRBV12-3 or TRBV12-4 to TRBJ1-1; D unclear. CDR3 length: 12 residues. Between the trimmed V and J ends, which lost 3 bases and 5 bases, there was a span of 7 bases. In DNA, the CDR3 is TGTGCCAGCAGTTTCCCGGGGACTGAAGCTTTCTTT. This gives the protein CASSFPGTEAFF.

The rearrangement joins TRBV19 to TRBJ1-1, with a weak D call TRBD1 (5 bases). V shed 3 bases and J shed 8 bases, with 10 bases lying between them. CDR1 LNHDA and CDR2 SQIVND come from the germline V gene (reference sequence). CDR3 length equals 12 residues. As DNA, the CDR3 is TGTGCCAGTAGTATTTTCTCAGGGGAAGCTTTCTTT. Translation: CASSIFSGEAFF.

V gene TRBV5-1 combines with J gene TRBJ2-1, with D possibly being TRBD1 (6 bases). The germline V gene encodes CDR1 SGHRS and CDR2 YFSETQ. The CDR3 spans 16 residues. Trimming cost V 0 bases and J 1 base, with 11 bases left between them. CDR3 loop: CASSLGGHKSYNEQFF. For the CDR3, the DNA is TGCGCCAGCAGCTTGGGGGGGCATAAGTCCTACAATGAGCAGTTCTTC.

The V gene is TRBV5-1, the J gene TRBJ2-3; 8 bases are a match to TRBD2. The length of the CDR3 is 15 residues. Trimming removed 4 bases from V and 6 bases from J; junction bases left unmatched: 10. Per germline, CDR1 SGHRS and CDR2 YFSETQ. CDR3 amino acids: CASSLGEAGVDTQYF. The CDR3 DNA is TGCGCCAGCAGCCTTGGAGAAGCGGGGGTGGATACGCAGTATTTT.

This chain uses TRBV18 with TRBJ1-3, with D uncertain. The CDR3 runs to 16 residues. Trimming shortened V by 2 bases and J by 1 base, and 12 bases separated the two germline ends. The germline V gene has CDR1 KGHSH and CDR2 LQKENI. CDR3 in DNA: TGTGCCAGCTCACCAGCTCAACTGCTTTCTGGAAACACCATATATTTT. Translation gives CASSPAQLLSGNTIYF.

This chain uses TRBV29-1 with TRBJ2-1; D remains unclear. Trimming took off 3 bases at V and 2 bases at J, with 11 bases between the two ends. This CDR3 spans 14 amino acids. CDR1 SQVTM and CDR2 ANQGSEA come from the germline V gene. The CDR3 loop reads CSVETSWAYNEQFF. The CDR3 bases are TGCAGCGTTGAGACAAGCTGGGCCTACAATGAGCAGTTCTTC.

The chain employs TRBV5-4 and TRBJ2-2; TRBD1 is a possible D gene (6 bases). Looked up from germline, CDR1 is SGHNT and CDR2 is YYREEE (reference sequence). The CDR3 is made up of 14 amino acids. With 1 base removed from V and 3 bases from J, the gap between germline ends came to 7 bases. The DNA for the CDR3 is TGTGCCAGCAGCTTGCGACAGGACACCGGGGAGCTGTTTTTT. Translating it yields CASSLRQDTGELFF.

The table lists this clone with a count of one. The chain joins TRBV4-1 to TRBJ2-1; 13 bases line up with TRBD2. Germline CDR1 MGHRA, CDR2 YSYEKL. The CDR3 is 19 amino acids. Losses at the gene ends were 0 bases for V and 0 bases for J; bases not matched to a gene: 5. The CDR3 sequence: CASSQDPTSGGSSYNEQFF. Here the CDR3 DNA reads TGCGCCAGCAGCCAAGATCCGACTAGCGGGGGGAGCTCCTACAATGAGCAGTTCTTC.

Concerning this clone itself: One junction end does not reproduce the germline sequence, and a read error may be involved. The chain has TRBV7-9 and TRBJ1-2, with no clear D. CDR1 SEHNR and CDR2 FQNEAQ come from the germline V gene (reference sequence). The CDR3 runs to 13 residues. The CDR3: CASSLINGQALNF. CDR3 nucleotides: TGTGCCAGCAGCTTAATTAATGGGCAGGCGCTGAACTTC.

The chain carries TRBV14 and TRBJ2-7; 8 bases agree with TRBD1. This CDR3 spans 14 amino acids. The ends lost 5 bases at V and 4 bases at J; junction bases unmatched: 7. Germline CDR1 SGHDN, CDR2 FVKESK. The CDR3 sequence is CASSSLDRAYEQYF. The CDR3 DNA sequence: TGTGCCAGCAGCTCATTGGACAGGGCATACGAGCAGTACTTC.

This chain uses TRBV29-1 with TRBJ1-1; 8 nucleotides align to TRBD1. This CDR3 region has 11 residues. Germline loops: CDR1 SQVTM, CDR2 ANQGSEA. V lost 4 bases and J lost 10; bases outside the gene matches: 5. CDR3 nucleotides: TGCAGCGTTGCGGACAGGGAAGCAGCTTTCTTT. Its protein product is CSVADREAAFF. The whole variable domain, filled in from reference TRBV29-1 and TRBJ1-1, reads SAVISQKPSRDICQRGTSLTIQCQVDSQVTMMFWYRQQPGQSLTLIATANQGSEATYESGFVIDKFPISRPNLTFSTLTVSNMSPEDSSIYLCSVADREAAFFGQGTRLTVV.

This clone was seen once. J is TRBJ1-4 and V is TRBV5-1, with TRBD1 matching 7 bases. Germline CDR1 reads SGHRS; CDR2 reads YFSETQ. The junction had 0 bases not matched to a gene; V was cut back by 0 bases and J by 7 bases. The CDR3 has 13 amino acids. As DNA, the CDR3 is TGCGCCAGCAGCTTGGCAGGGGGTGAAAAACTGTTTTTT. This sequence encodes CASSLAGGEKLFF.

This clone was picked up one time. The rearrangement links TRBV20-1 to TRBJ1-2; D gene unclear. The V end lost 6 bases, the J end lost 3 bases, and 8 bases lay between the germline ends. CDR1 and CDR2 (germline): DFQATT, SNEGSKA (reference sequence). The CDR3 loop spans 11 amino acids. CDR3 region: CSAWADYGYTF. As DNA, the CDR3 is TGCAGTGCCTGGGCAGACTATGGCTACACCTTC.

J is TRBJ2-1 and V is TRBV15; TRBD1 aligns across 9 bases. This CDR3 contains 22 residues. The V gene end was trimmed by 0 bases and the J gene end by 0 bases; junction bases not matched to a gene: 18. Germline CDR1 is LNHNV and CDR2 is YYDKDF (reference sequence). The chain's CDR3 is CATSRDVLGTGNFRFSYNEQFF. The CDR3 region has the DNA TGTGCCACCAGCAGAGACGTTCTCGGGACAGGGAACTTTAGGTTCTCCTACAATGAGCAGTTCTTC.

A note on this clone: Sequence at one end of the junction differs from germline and may be a read error. The rearrangement uses TRBV25-1 and TRBJ1-1, with 8 bases aligning to TRBD1. There are 13 residues in the CDR3. CDR1 is MGHDK and CDR2 is SYGVNS in the germline V gene. CDR3 sequence: CASSEGSPDRADF. As DNA, the CDR3 is TGTGCCAGCAGTGAGGGGTCTCCGGACAGGGCTGACTTT.

The chain couples TRBV5-1 to TRBJ1-3; the D gene is possibly TRBD1 (6 bases). The CDR3 spans 18 residues. Looked up from germline, CDR1 is SGHRS and CDR2 is YFSETQ. V was pared by 0 bases and J by 0 bases, with 16 bases between. The CDR3 sequence is CASSLGGQLTSSGNTIYF. The DNA of the CDR3 is TGCGCCAGCAGCTTGGGGGGACAACTTACGAGCTCTGGAAACACCATATATTTT.

The V call is TRBV5-1, the J call TRBJ1-1; 7 positions match TRBD1. This CDR3 comprises 14 residues. Germline-derived CDR1 and CDR2 are SGHRS and YFSETQ. V shed 4 bases, J shed 7 bases, and the junction held 10 bases outside the gene matches. The CDR3 here is CASSRPQGGGEAFF. Written as DNA, the CDR3 is TGCGCCAGCAGCCGACCCCAAGGGGGCGGTGAAGCTTTCTTT.

This rearrangement joins TRBV19 to TRBJ2-1; 7 bases are shared with TRBD2. The CDR3 runs 14 residues. The germline CDR1 and CDR2 sequences are LNHDA and SQIVND (reference sequence). With 5 bases clipped from V and 6 bases from J, the junction kept 7 bases outside the gene matches. DNA for the CDR3: TGTGCCAGTAGTCAGAAGCGGGGCGGCAATGAGCAGTTCTTC. This translates into CASSQKRGGNEQFF. The full variable domain, with the rest looked up from reference TRBV19 and TRBJ2-1, is DGGITQSPKYLFRKEGQNVTLSCEQNLNHDAMYWYRQDPGQGLRLIYYSQIVNDFQKGDIAEGYSVSREKKESFPLTVTSAQKNPTAFYLCASSQKRGGNEQFFGPGTRLTVL.